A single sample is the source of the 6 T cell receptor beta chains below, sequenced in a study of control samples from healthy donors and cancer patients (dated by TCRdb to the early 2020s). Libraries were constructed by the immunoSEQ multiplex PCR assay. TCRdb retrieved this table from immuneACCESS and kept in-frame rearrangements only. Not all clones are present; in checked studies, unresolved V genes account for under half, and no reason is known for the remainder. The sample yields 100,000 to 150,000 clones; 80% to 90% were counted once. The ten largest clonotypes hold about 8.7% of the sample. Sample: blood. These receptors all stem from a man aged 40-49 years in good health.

CDR3 bases: TGTGCCAGCAGTTTCGGTCGCCTTTACGAGCAGTACTTC. Translating it yields CASSFGRLYEQYF. The genes are TRBV12-3 or TRBV12-4 and TRBJ2-7, with D hard to call. Trimming took off 3 bases at V and 4 bases at J, with 10 bases between the two ends. This CDR3 is built from 13 residues.

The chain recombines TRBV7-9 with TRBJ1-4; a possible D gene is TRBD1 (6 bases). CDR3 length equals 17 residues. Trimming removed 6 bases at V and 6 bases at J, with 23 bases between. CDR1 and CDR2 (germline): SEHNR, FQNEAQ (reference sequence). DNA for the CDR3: TGTGCCAGCAGGGAGGTGTTTTCGGGGGGCCAGGATGAAAAACTGTTTTTT. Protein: CASREVFSGGQDEKLFF.

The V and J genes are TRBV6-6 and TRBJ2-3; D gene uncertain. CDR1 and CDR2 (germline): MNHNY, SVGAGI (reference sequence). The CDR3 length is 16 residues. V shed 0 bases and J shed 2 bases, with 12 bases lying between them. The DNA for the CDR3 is TGTGCCAGCAGTTACTCACGGATCGAGTACACAGATACGCAGTATTTT. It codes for CASSYSRIEYTDTQYF.

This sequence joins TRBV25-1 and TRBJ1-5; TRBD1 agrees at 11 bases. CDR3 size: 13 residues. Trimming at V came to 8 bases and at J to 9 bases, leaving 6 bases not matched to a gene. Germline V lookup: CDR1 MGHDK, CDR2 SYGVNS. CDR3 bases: TGTGCCAGCGGCCGGGACAGGGGGGGGCCCCAGCATTTT. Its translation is CASGRDRGGPQHF.

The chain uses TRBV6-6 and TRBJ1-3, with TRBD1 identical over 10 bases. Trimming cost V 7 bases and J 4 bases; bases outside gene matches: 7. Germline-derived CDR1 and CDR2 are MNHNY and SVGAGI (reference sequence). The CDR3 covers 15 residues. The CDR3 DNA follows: TGTGCCAGCACCGGGACAGGGGTGGGCGGAAACACCATATATTTT. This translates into CASTGTGVGGNTIYF.

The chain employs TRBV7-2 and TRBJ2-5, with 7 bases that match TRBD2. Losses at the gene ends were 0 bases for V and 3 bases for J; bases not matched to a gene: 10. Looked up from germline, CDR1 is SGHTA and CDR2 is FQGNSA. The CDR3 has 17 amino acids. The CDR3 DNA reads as TGTGCCAGCAGCTTAGCGGTGTTGAGCGGGGATAAAGAGACCCAGTACTTC. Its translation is CASSLAVLSGDKETQYF.